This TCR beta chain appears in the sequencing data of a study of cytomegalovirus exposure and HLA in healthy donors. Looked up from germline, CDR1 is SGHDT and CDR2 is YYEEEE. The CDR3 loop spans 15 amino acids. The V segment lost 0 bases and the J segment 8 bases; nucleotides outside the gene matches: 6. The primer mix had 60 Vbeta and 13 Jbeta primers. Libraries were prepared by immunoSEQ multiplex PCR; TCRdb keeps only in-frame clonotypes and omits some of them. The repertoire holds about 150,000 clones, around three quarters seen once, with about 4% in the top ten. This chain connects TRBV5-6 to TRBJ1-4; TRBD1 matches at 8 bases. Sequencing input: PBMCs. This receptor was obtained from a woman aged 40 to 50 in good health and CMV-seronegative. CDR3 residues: CASSLAPGGGEKLFF. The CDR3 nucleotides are TGTGCCAGCAGCTTGGCCCCAGGGGGCGGCGAAAAACTGTTTTTT.